This T cell receptor beta chain was sequenced during a study of cytomegalovirus exposure and HLA in healthy donors. The wider study: One earlier analysis, a look at around 170 million T cells, found 100 million to 130 million unique TCR beta sequences. Early on, a data release was issued that held roughly 80 million unique TCRs from HLA-typed donors.

Study results and limitations: Later on, analysis showed that most CMV-associated TCR beta chains appeared to be HLA-restricted.

Primers included in the PCR were 60 Vbeta and 13 Jbeta primers. Clones were sequenced by immunoSEQ multiplex PCR, and TCRdb holds only the in-frame ones, with some missing. Among around 85,000 clones listed, roughly 72% were seen once. As concerns this clone: Its cognate antigen is unknown.

Sequenced sample: PBMCs. This sequence originates from a man aged 30 to 45 in good health and CMV-seropositive.

This chain's CDR3 is CASRRGGYGTDTQYF. CDR3 bases: TGCGCCAGCAGACGGGGAGGTTATGGCACAGATACGCAGTATTTT. The V and J genes are TRBV10-2 and TRBJ2-3; a possible D gene is TRBD2 (6 bases). Germline V CDR1 and CDR2: WSHSY, SAAADI. CDR3 length: 15 residues. Trimming removed 6 bases at V and 1 base at J, with 14 bases between.